Listed here are 17 T cell receptor beta chains from one sample, sequenced in a study of shared clonotypes between healthy human individuals. The repertoire was sequenced with immunoSEQ multiplex PCR; TCRdb's copy has only in-frame clones and lacks some. The top ten hold about 0.38% of the sample, which has about 2.4 million clones, approximately 93% seen once. The sample was naive CD4+ T cells from PBMCs. The subset: CD45RA+ positively selected. Every receptor here comes from a man between 18 and 35 years old in good health. Some clones in this sample may be carry-over from other donors' samples.

J is TRBJ2-5 and V is TRBV21-1; the table's D call TRBD1 went unverified against the DNA. TRBV21-1 is a pseudogene locus. The CDR3 totals 14 residues. In nucleotides, the CDR3 is TGTGCCGGCCAGAAACAGGGGACCCAAGAGACCCAGTACTTC. Its protein is CAGQKQGTQETQYF.

The rearrangement links TRBV28 to TRBJ1-5; no clear D gene. The CDR3 extends over 14 amino acids. Germline CDR1 and CDR2: MDHEN and SYDVKM. Trimming shortened V by 2 bases and J by 0 bases, and 5 bases separated the two germline ends. The DNA of the CDR3 is TGTGCCAGCAGTTTAGACGTTAGCAATCAGCCCCAGCATTTT. Its protein is CASSLDVSNQPQHF.

This chain connects TRBV19 to TRBJ1-1; no definite D call. Germline CDR1 is LNHDA and CDR2 is SQIVND (reference sequence). There are 14 residues in the CDR3. Trimming removed 3 bases from V and 2 bases from J, with 10 bases in between. CDR3 coding DNA: TGTGCCAGTAGTATTAGTTCGAGTAACACTGAAGCTTTCTTT. Residues: CASSISSSNTEAFF.

This chain links TRBV9 with TRBJ2-1, with TRBD1 identical over 8 bases. CDR3 length equals 15 residues. Germline V gives CDR1 SGDLS, CDR2 YYNGEE. V was pared by 4 bases and J by 1 base, with 4 bases of the junction left unmatched. CDR3 coding DNA: TGTGCCAGCAGCCCGGACAGGGTTTCCTACAATGAGCAGTTCTTC. This codes for CASSPDRVSYNEQFF.

The chain has TRBV27 and TRBJ2-7, with 7 bases lining up with TRBD1. Germline V lookup: CDR1 MNHEY, CDR2 SMNVEV (reference sequence). After removal of 6 bases from V and 0 bases from J, the junction contained 8 bases not matched to a gene. The CDR3 consists of 15 residues. The chain's CDR3 is CASRIQGPRSYEQYF. CDR3 bases: TGTGCCAGCAGAATACAGGGGCCTCGCTCCTACGAGCAGTACTTC.

Comments on this clone: Distinct nucleotide sequences in the sample also encode this CDR3. The V and J genes are TRBV11-2 and TRBJ1-5; D is uncertain. CDR1 is SGHAT and CDR2 is FQNNGV in the germline V gene. The CDR3 has 14 residues. The ends were cut back, 1 base at V and 4 bases at J, with 8 bases in the middle. CDR3 in amino acids: CASSLGLSNQPQHF. The CDR3 DNA reads TGTGCCAGCAGCTTAGGCCTGTCTAATCAGCCCCAGCATTTT.

The CDR3 DNA reads TGTGCCTGGGGGGGATTTCGGGTCGAGCAGTACTTC. As protein: CAWGGFRVEQYF. The chain is built from TRBV30 and TRBJ2-7, with D perhaps matching TRBD1 or TRBD2 (5 bases each). Germline loops: CDR1 GTSNPN, CDR2 SVGIG (reference sequence). The length of the CDR3 is 12 residues. The ends were cut back, 5 bases at V and 6 bases at J, with 14 bases in the middle. Based on the CDR3 plus reference TRBV30 and TRBJ2-7, the full variable domain is SQTIHQWPATLVQPVGSPLSLECTVEGTSNPNLYWYRQAAGRGLQLLFYSVGIGQISSEVPQNLSASRPQDRQFILSSKKLLLSDSGFYLCAWGGFRVEQYFGPGTRLTVT.

As DNA, the CDR3 is TGTGCCAGCTCACCACCGTGGAGGGGGCTTGGCTACACCTTC. It yields the protein CASSPPWRGLGYTF. V and J are TRBV18 and TRBJ1-2, with 7 bases matching TRBD1. The germline V gene encodes CDR1 KGHSH and CDR2 LQKENI. CDR3 size: 14 residues. V dropped 0 bases and J dropped 7; count of bases not matched to a gene: 5. The complete variable domain, with remaining parts taken from reference TRBV18 and TRBJ1-2, reads NAGVMQNPRHLVRRRGQEARLRCSPMKGHSHVYWYRQLPEEGLKFMVYLQKENIIDESGMPKERFSAEFPKEGPSILRIQQVVRGDSAAYFCASSPPWRGLGYTFGSGTRLTVV.

The rearrangement joins TRBV7-8 to TRBJ2-7, with D possibly being TRBD2 (5 bases). V lost 0 bases to trimming and J lost 2 bases, with 14 bases between them. The CDR3 extends over 16 amino acids. The germline V gene encodes CDR1 SGHVS and CDR2 FQNEAQ. DNA for the CDR3: TGTGCCAGCAGCTTAGCGGCGGGCGGATTCACCTACGAGCAGTACTTC. It specifies CASSLAAGGFTYEQYF.

The V gene is TRBV7-9, the J gene TRBJ2-7; D is undetermined. CDR3 length equals 13 residues. Deletions cut 3 bases from V and 4 bases from J, with 10 bases between. Germline assignment: CDR1 SEHNR and CDR2 FQNEAQ (reference sequence). CDR3 sequence reads: CASSFSLDYEQYF. CDR3 coding DNA: TGTGCCAGCAGCTTTTCACTCGATTACGAGCAGTACTTC. Based on the CDR3 plus reference TRBV7-9 and TRBJ2-7, the full variable domain is DTGVSQNPRHKITKRGQNVTFRCDPISEHNRLYWYRQTLGQGPEFLTYFQNEAQLEKSRLLSDRFSAERPKGSFSTLEIQRTEQGDSAMYLCASSFSLDYEQYFGPGTRLTVT.

DNA of the CDR3: TGCGCCAGCAGTCTACTAGCGAACCAAGAGACCCAGTACTTC. Encoded protein: CASSLLANQETQYF. The genes are TRBV5-1 and TRBJ2-5; TRBD2 matches 7 bases. V dropped 5 bases and J dropped 0; count of bases not matched to a gene: 4. Germline CDR1 is SGHRS and CDR2 is YFSETQ. The CDR3 length is 14 residues.

V usage is TRBV5-1 and J usage is TRBJ2-3, with 7 bases identical to TRBD1. Germline V gives CDR1 SGHRS, CDR2 YFSETQ. The CDR3 is 14 amino acids. J lost 3 bases, V lost 3 bases, and 4 bases had no gene match. CDR3 loop: CASSSMGQTDTQYF. In DNA form, the CDR3 reads TGCGCCAGCAGCTCAATGGGACAGACAGATACGCAGTATTTT.

Turning to this clone: Other DNA variants within this sample encode the same CDR3. The gene calls are TRBV11-3 and TRBJ2-3; D unresolved. V shed 1 base and J shed 0 bases, with 8 bases lying between them. The CDR3 has 15 residues. CDR1 is SGHNT, CDR2 YENEEA, per germline. This CDR3 reads CASSLGTSSTDTQYF. In nucleotides, the CDR3 is TGTGCCAGCAGCTTAGGGACGTCAAGCACAGATACGCAGTATTTT. The full variable domain, with the rest looked up from reference TRBV11-3 and TRBJ2-3, is EAGVVQSPRYKIIEKKQPVAFWCNPISGHNTLYWYLQNLGQGPELLIRYENEEAVDDSQLPKDRFSAERLKGVDSTLKIQPAELGDSAVYLCASSLGTSSTDTQYFGPGTRLTVL.

The V and J genes are TRBV6-6 and TRBJ2-1; D is unresolved. The CDR3 is 13 amino acids. The germline CDR1 and CDR2 sequences are MNHNY and SVGAGI (reference sequence). Trimming left V 6 bases short and J 3 bases short, with 9 bases between. As DNA, the CDR3 is TGTGCCAGCAGCCCCGGGTTCTACAATGAGCAGTTCTTC. Encoded protein: CASSPGFYNEQFF.

Concerning this clone itself: This same CDR3 is encoded by further DNA sequences in the sample. The CDR3 here is CAISGGGSGNTIYF. CDR3 nucleotides: TGTGCCATCAGTGGCGGCGGTTCTGGAAACACCATATATTTT. This chain connects TRBV10-3 to TRBJ1-3; D remains unclear. CDR3 length equals 14 residues. V was pared by 4 bases and J by 1 base, with 8 bases between. CDR1 is ENHRY, CDR2 SYGVKD, per germline.

The chain has TRBV7-6 and TRBJ2-1, with 7 nucleotides matching TRBD2. Germline V CDR1 and CDR2: SGHVS, FNYEAQ. CDR3 length: 12 amino acids. The V and J ends lost 5 bases and 8 bases, in that order; junction bases with no gene match: 3. The CDR3 protein is CASSPLAYEQFF. The CDR3 DNA reads as TGTGCCAGCAGCCCACTAGCGTATGAGCAGTTCTTC. The full variable domain, in which reference TRBV7-6 and TRBJ2-1 provide the parts outside the CDR3, is GAGVSQSPRYKVTKRGQDVALRCDPISGHVSLYWYRQALGQGPEFLTYFNYEAQQDKSGLPNDRFSAERPEGSISTLTIQRTEQRDSAMYRCASSPLAYEQFFGPGTRLTVL.

For this clone: Other DNA variants within this sample encode the same CDR3. The chain links TRBV6-5 to TRBJ1-1; unclear D gene. Looked up from germline, CDR1 is MNHEY and CDR2 is SVGAGI. Trimming left V 6 bases short and J 5 bases short, with 7 bases between. The CDR3 is 11 residues long. This CDR3 is CASSRGTEAFF. The CDR3 bases are TGTGCCAGCAGCCGGGGTACTGAAGCTTTCTTT.